One sample yielded the 22 T cell receptor beta chains listed below, sequenced in a study of technical replicates of blood from a handful of donors. Some clones are missing from TCRdb's copy, which holds only in-frame ones; the method was immunoSEQ multiplex PCR. This table holds about 83,000 clones, 91% found once. The sample consisted of T cells isolated from PBMCs. All receptors derive from a human donor in good health.

The chain recombines TRBV30 with TRBJ1-1; unclear D gene. The CDR3 spans 11 residues. In germline, CDR1 is GTSNPN, CDR2 SVGIG (reference sequence). V shed 0 bases and J shed 8 bases, with 7 bases lying between them. CDR3 sequence: CAWSVGLEAFF. The CDR3 nucleotides read TGTGCCTGGAGTGTAGGACTCGAAGCTTTCTTT.

The CDR3 loop reads CASSGGGLNEQFF. CDR3 DNA: TGTGCCAGCAGCGGGGGGGGCTTGAATGAGCAGTTCTTC. This chain links TRBV5-4 with TRBJ2-1; a possible D gene is TRBD2 (7 bases). The CDR3 extends over 13 amino acids. V dropped 4 bases and J dropped 7 bases, with 12 bases sitting between them. CDR1 is SGHNT, CDR2 YYREEE, per germline (reference sequence).

The chain combines TRBV10-3 with TRBJ1-2; TRBD1 might be the D (6 bases). The CDR3 length is 15 residues. Deletions cut 0 bases from V and 6 bases from J, with 14 bases between. Germline values: CDR1 ENHRY, CDR2 SYGVKD. As DNA, the CDR3 is TGTGCCATCAGTGAGTCGAGGTATCAGGGGCATGGCTACACCTTC. Protein sequence: CAISESRYQGHGYTF.

This chain links TRBV20-1 with TRBJ1-5; the D gene is possibly TRBD1 (6 bases). Per the germline V gene, CDR1 is DFQATT and CDR2 is SNEGSKA (reference sequence). Trimming left V 5 bases short and J 6 bases short, with 8 bases between. The CDR3 is 11 residues long. CDR3 DNA sequence: TGCAGTGCTCAGACAGGTCAGCCCCAGCATTTT. Translation: CSAQTGQPQHF.

The V and J genes are TRBV7-9 and TRBJ2-7, with TRBD1 matching over 9 bases. The CDR3 has 15 amino acids. CDR1 and CDR2 (germline): SEHNR, FQNEAQ (reference sequence). V lost 5 bases to trimming and J lost 6 bases; unmatched junction nucleotides: 11. The chain's CDR3 is CASSPPGTGFPEQYF. CDR3 DNA: TGTGCCAGCAGCCCACCCGGGACAGGGTTTCCCGAGCAGTACTTC.

This rearrangement joins TRBV4-1 to TRBJ1-1, with D possibly TRBD1 on 6 matching bases. CDR3 length: 15 residues. The germline V and J ends were trimmed by 5 bases and 1 base, with 14 bases remaining between them. Germline CDR1 and CDR2: MGHRA and YSYEKL. The CDR3 is CASSIRTGSNTEAFF. The CDR3 nucleotides read TGCGCCAGCAGCATAAGAACAGGGTCGAACACTGAAGCTTTCTTT.

The V gene is TRBV11-2, the J gene TRBJ1-2, with D possibly TRBD1 on 5 matching bases. The V and J ends lost 5 bases and 8 bases respectively, with 21 bases between them. CDR1 is SGHAT, CDR2 FQNNGV, per germline. The CDR3 runs 15 residues. The CDR3 region has the DNA TGTGCCAGCAGCGATCGTAAGGACGGGGGTAACGGCTACACCTTC. Protein: CASSDRKDGGNGYTF.

This chain uses TRBV7-9 with TRBJ1-5; D may be TRBD1 (5 bases). Deletions cut 1 base from V and 5 bases from J, with 9 bases between. The CDR3 runs to 14 residues. CDR1 and CDR2 from the germline V gene are SEHNR and FQNEAQ (reference sequence). This chain's CDR3 is CASSLEGPYQPQHF. CDR3 nucleotides: TGTGCCAGCAGCTTAGAGGGGCCGTATCAGCCCCAGCATTTT.

This clone has just a few counts. The chain employs TRBV7-6 and TRBJ2-2; D is unclear. CDR1 is SGHVS, CDR2 FNYEAQ, per germline. The CDR3 has 15 residues. The V and J ends lost 5 bases and 4 bases respectively, with 14 bases between them. The CDR3, as DNA: TGTGCCAGCAGCGCTCAGGAAGTTAGCACCGGGGAGCTGTTTTTT. This sequence encodes CASSAQEVSTGELFF.

The genes are TRBV7-2 and TRBJ2-7; tentative D call: TRBD1 (5 bases). The germline V gene encodes CDR1 SGHTA and CDR2 FQGNSA. The ends were cut back, 2 bases at V and 2 bases at J, with 10 bases in the middle. This CDR3 has 14 residues. CDR3 nucleotide sequence: TGTGCCAGCAGCTTAAAGCAGGGCCCCTACGAGCAGTACTTC. This sequence encodes CASSLKQGPYEQYF.

CDR3 sequence: CASSQDLFLSTDTQYF. The CDR3 DNA follows: TGCGCCAGCAGCCAAGACCTGTTCCTAAGCACAGATACGCAGTATTTT. V gene TRBV4-1 combines with J gene TRBJ2-3; D is ambiguous. The CDR3 length is 16 residues. CDR1 is MGHRA, CDR2 YSYEKL, per germline. Trimming cost V 0 bases and J 0 bases, with 10 bases left between them.

The genes are TRBV30 and TRBJ2-2; D perhaps matches TRBD2 (5 bases). The V end lost 2 bases, the J end lost 8 bases, and 21 bases lay between the germline ends. CDR1 and CDR2 from the germline V gene are GTSNPN and SVGIG (reference sequence). CDR3 size: 16 residues. CDR3 protein: CAWSTSSGPDLGELFF. The CDR3 region has the DNA TGTGCCTGGAGTACGTCAAGCGGTCCTGATCTGGGGGAGCTGTTTTTT.

The rearrangement links TRBV28 to TRBJ2-7; D perhaps matches TRBD2 (5 bases). The CDR3 is 13 residues long. Trimming stripped 2 bases from V and 1 base from J, with 6 bases between. CDR1 and CDR2 from the germline V gene are MDHEN and SYDVKM. CDR3 in amino acids: CASSLGLSYEQYF. The CDR3 bases are TGTGCCAGCAGTTTAGGACTGTCCTACGAGCAGTACTTC.

The genes are TRBV4-2 and TRBJ2-1; D unclear. V was pared by 0 bases and J by 0 bases, with 12 bases between. This CDR3 spans 17 amino acids. Germline-derived CDR1 and CDR2 are LGHNA and YNFKEQ. In DNA form, the CDR3 reads TGTGCCAGCAGCCAAGAAGTGGAGTACTACTCCTACAATGAGCAGTTCTTC. It codes for CASSQEVEYYSYNEQFF.

The chain couples TRBV4-1 to TRBJ2-2; 11 positions agree with TRBD2. The CDR3 extends over 15 amino acids. Per the germline V gene, CDR1 is MGHRA and CDR2 is YSYEKL. J lost 3 bases, V lost 6 bases, and 3 bases had no gene match. Here the CDR3 reads CASRQGLADTGELFF. The DNA of the CDR3 is TGCGCCAGCAGACAGGGACTAGCGGACACCGGGGAGCTGTTTTTT.

The chain couples TRBV9 to TRBJ2-4; TRBD1 aligns across 9 bases. V shed 3 bases, J shed 4 bases, and the junction held 5 bases outside the gene matches. The germline V gene encodes CDR1 SGDLS and CDR2 YYNGEE. The length of the CDR3 is 15 residues. The CDR3 sequence: CASSGSGQGKNIQYF. DNA of the CDR3: TGTGCCAGCAGCGGGTCTGGACAGGGGAAAAACATTCAGTACTTC.

This chain joins TRBV6-5 and TRBJ1-1; D not certain. The CDR3 consists of 14 residues. V lost 3 bases to trimming and J lost 0 bases, with 8 bases between them. Per the germline V gene, CDR1 is MNHEY and CDR2 is SVGAGI. This CDR3 is CASSYPGMNTEAFF. The CDR3 coding sequence is TGTGCCAGCAGTTATCCGGGTATGAACACTGAAGCTTTCTTT.

The V call is TRBV28, the J call TRBJ2-3; 8 nucleotides agree with TRBD2. The CDR3 loop spans 14 amino acids. Germline loops: CDR1 MDHEN, CDR2 SYDVKM. Losses at the gene ends were 8 bases for V and 5 bases for J; bases not matched to a gene: 9. As DNA, the CDR3 is TGTGCCAGCGGGGGGGGGACTAGTCTAGATACGCAGTATTTT. Translation: CASGGGTSLDTQYF.

As DNA, the CDR3 is TGTGCCAGCAGAGGACTACAGGGGTACTACTACGAGCAGTACTTC. This gives the protein CASRGLQGYYYEQYF. This rearrangement joins TRBV6-1 to TRBJ2-7, with a possible D match to TRBD1 (7 bases). CDR3 length: 15 amino acids. V gave up 6 bases and J gave up 3 bases, with 18 bases separating them. Germline assignment: CDR1 MNHNS and CDR2 SASEGT.

The rearrangement links TRBV19 to TRBJ1-1, with D hard to call. Trimming stripped 5 bases from V and 0 bases from J, with 7 bases between. The CDR3 sequence is 13 residues long. The V gene's germline CDR1 is LNHDA and CDR2 SQIVND (reference sequence). The CDR3 region is CASSYSLNTEAFF. The CDR3 DNA reads TGTGCCAGTAGTTACAGTTTGAACACTGAAGCTTTCTTT.

In this sample, this clone turned up once. The rearrangement links TRBV29-1 to TRBJ1-3; a weak D match, TRBD1 (6 bases). This CDR3 spans 12 amino acids. V was trimmed by 7 bases and J by 8 bases, leaving 15 bases between them. Germline CDR1 and CDR2: SQVTM and ANQGSEA. This CDR3 is CSAEGGVDTIYF. As DNA, the CDR3 is TGCAGCGCAGAAGGGGGGGTGGACACCATATATTTT.

The chain uses TRBV29-1 and TRBJ2-7; 7 positions match TRBD2. This CDR3 comprises 13 residues. V dropped 5 bases and J dropped 4; count of bases not matched to a gene: 8. In germline, CDR1 is SQVTM, CDR2 ANQGSEA. The CDR3 here is CSVRGGSRYEQYF. In nucleotides, the CDR3 is TGCAGCGTTCGCGGCGGGAGCAGGTACGAGCAGTACTTC.